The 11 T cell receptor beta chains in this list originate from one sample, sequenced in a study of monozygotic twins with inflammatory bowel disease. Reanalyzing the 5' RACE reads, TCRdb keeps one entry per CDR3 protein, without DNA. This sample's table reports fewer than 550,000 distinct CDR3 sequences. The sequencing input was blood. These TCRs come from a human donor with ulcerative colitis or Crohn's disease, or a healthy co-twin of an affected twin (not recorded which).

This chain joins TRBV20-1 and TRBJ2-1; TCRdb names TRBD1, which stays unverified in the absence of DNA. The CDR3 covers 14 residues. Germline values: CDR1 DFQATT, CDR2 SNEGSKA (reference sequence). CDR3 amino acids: CSAPGQGAYNEQFF.

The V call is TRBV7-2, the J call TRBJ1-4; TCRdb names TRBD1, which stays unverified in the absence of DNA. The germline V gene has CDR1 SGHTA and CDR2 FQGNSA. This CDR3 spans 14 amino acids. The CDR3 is CASSSRGMNEKLFF.

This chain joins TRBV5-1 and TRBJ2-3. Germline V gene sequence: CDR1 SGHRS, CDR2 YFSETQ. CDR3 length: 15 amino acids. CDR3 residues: CASSLQSAQTDTQYF.

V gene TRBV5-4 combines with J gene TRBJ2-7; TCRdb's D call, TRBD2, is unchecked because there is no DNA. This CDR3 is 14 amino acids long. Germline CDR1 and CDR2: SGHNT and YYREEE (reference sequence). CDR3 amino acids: CASSLRGNSYEQYF. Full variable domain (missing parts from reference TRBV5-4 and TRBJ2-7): ETGVTQSPTHLIKTRGQQVTLRCSSQSGHNTVSWYQQALGQGPQFIFQYYREEENGRGNFPPRFSGLQFPNYSSELNVNALELDDSALYLCASSLRGNSYEQYFGPGTRLTVT.

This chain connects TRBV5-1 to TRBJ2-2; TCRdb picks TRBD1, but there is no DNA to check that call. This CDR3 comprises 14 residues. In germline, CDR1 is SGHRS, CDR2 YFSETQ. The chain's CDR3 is CASSLGQAGGELFF.

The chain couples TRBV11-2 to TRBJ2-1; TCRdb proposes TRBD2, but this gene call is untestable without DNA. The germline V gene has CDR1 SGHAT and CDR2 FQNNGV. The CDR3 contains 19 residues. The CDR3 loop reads CASLGRLAGGPSSYNEQFF. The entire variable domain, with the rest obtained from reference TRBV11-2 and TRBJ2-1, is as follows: EAGVAQSPRYKIIEKRQSVAFWCNPISGHATLYWYQQILGQGPKLLIQFQNNGVVDDSQLPKDRFSAERLKGVDSTLKIQPAKLEDSAVYLCASLGRLAGGPSSYNEQFFGPGTRLTVL.

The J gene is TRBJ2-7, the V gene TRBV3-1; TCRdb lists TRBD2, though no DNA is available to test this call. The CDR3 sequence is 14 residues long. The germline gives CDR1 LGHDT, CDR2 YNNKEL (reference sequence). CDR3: CASSQEYAGLAAYF.

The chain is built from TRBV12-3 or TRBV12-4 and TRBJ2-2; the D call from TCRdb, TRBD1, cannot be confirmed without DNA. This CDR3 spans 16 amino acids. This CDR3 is CASSLRRGALTGELFF.

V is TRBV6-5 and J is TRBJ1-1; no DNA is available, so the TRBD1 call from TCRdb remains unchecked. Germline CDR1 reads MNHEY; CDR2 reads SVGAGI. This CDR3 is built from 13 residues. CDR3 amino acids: CASSTNRGEEAFF.

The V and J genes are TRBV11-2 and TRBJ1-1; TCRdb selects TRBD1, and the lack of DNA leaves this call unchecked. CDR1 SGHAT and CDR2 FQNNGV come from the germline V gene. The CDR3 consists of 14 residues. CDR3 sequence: CASSPWPGRTEAFF.

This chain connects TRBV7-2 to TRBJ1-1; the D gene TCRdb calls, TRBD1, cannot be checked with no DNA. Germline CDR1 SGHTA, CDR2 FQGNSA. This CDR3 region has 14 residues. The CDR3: CASSPRTGSTEAFF.